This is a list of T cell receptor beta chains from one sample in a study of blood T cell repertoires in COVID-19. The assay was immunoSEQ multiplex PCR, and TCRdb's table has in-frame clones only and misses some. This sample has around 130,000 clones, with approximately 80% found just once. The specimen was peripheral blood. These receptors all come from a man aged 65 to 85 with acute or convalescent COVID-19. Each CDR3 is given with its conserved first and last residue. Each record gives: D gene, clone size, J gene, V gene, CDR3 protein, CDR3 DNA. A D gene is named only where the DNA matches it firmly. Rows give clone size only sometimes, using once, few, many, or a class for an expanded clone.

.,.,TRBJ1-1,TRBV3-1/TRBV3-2,CASSQGGDTEAFF,TGTGCCAGCAGCCAAGGGGGGGACACTGAAGCTTTCTTT
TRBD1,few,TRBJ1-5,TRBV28,CASRESGQVNQPQHF,TGTGCCAGCAGGGAATCGGGACAGGTCAATCAGCCCCAGCATTTT
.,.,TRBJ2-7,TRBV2,CASSESGFAAGSSYEQYF,TGTGCCAGCAGTGAATCGGGGTTCGCAGCTGGTAGCTCCTACGAGCAGTACTTC
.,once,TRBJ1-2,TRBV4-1,CASSQVGGYGYTF,TGCGCCAGCAGCCAAGTGGGGGGCTATGGCTACACCTTC
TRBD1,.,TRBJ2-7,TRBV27,CASSSLRQGSEQYF,TGTGCCAGCAGTTCGCTCCGACAGGGTTCCGAGCAGTACTTC
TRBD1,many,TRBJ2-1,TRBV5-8,CASSPGQQGSNEQFF,TGTGCCAGCAGCCCCGGGCAACAGGGGTCCAATGAGCAGTTCTTC
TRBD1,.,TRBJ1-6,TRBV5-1,CASSEATGVEPLHF,TGCGCCAGCAGCGAAGCCACAGGGGTAGAACCCCTCCACTTT
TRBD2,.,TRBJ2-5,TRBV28,CASSLGLAGGPFRKTQYF,TGTGCCAGCAGTTTGGGACTAGCGGGGGGGCCGTTCAGGAAGACCCAGTACTTC
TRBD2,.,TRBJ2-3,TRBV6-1,CASSEAGGTDTQYF,TGTGCCAGCAGTGAGGCGGGGGGTACAGATACGCAGTATTTT
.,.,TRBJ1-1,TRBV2,CASSLGGGLNTEAFF,TGTGCCAGCAGTCTAGGGGGGGGCTTGAACACTGAAGCTTTCTTT